This TCR beta chain appears in the sequencing data of a study of blood T cells in healthy people across ages (dated by TCRdb to between 2014 and 2017). Regarding the research as a whole: In model experiments, roughly one uniquely barcoded TCR beta cDNA molecule per two T cells was captured by template switching. Using the same blood draw, the study looked at two additional independent replicas of 1 million unique cDNA reads for two donors, one aged 18 to 30 and the other aged 80 or older. Age-related changes in TCR beta repertoire diversity were measured in the study by deep sequencing normalized with unique cDNA molecular identifiers. The donors were divided into four age groups: young (average approximately 17 years), middle-aged (roughly 42), aged (about 62) and long-lived (82). To avoid experimental bias, donors of different ages were randomly spread across the sequencing lanes.

Study-wide conclusions, independent of this receptor: The CMV infection status of donors was not known, potentially confounding age-related changes in expanded clonotypes. The percentage of naive T cells measured by flow cytometry correlated strongly with observed TCR beta diversity. Because profiling used bulk unsorted PBMCs, naive and antigen-experienced compartments could not be compared conclusively. Compared with the aged group, the long-lived group had more naive CD4+ T cells, fewer expanded clones and increased TCR diversity, suggesting age selection. Observed TCR beta diversity per million T cells fell roughly linearly with age, and a significant reduction was already apparent by age around 40. Estimates of total diversity from one million sequenced T cells were regarded as lower bounds and underestimates.

The library was generated by 5' RACE. TCRdb records Illumina HiSeq 2500 as the sequencer. A second about 7 to 12 cycle PCR used a sample-barcoded 5' primer and a J-beta primer mix. A unique molecular identifier was introduced onto each TCR beta cDNA molecule by a template-switch 5' adaptor carrying 12 random nucleotides. Each sample yielded at least 3 million CDR3-containing paired-end reads. The Mint cDNA synthesis kit, primed by a TRBC-specific oligonucleotide, was used to synthesize first-strand cDNA from all RNA. Following uracil-DNA glycosylase treatment, a first 18-cycle PCR with universal primers M1SS and BC2_uni_R was performed on all cDNA. As for the original processing: For normalization, 1 million high-quality reads, each with a distinct molecular identifier, were randomly selected from each sample. Reads sharing molecular identifiers were discarded rather than binned into consensus sequences. MiTCR, with a Q25 quality threshold and the strictest error-elimination algorithm, was used for CDR3 identification, clonotype clustering and error correction. A nonparametric unseen species model with Euler transformation was used to estimate lower-bound total TCR beta diversity. Clones were called with MiXCR by TCRdb after fastp trimmed the public reads at Q25, and only in-frame beta chains were retained. Entries are consolidated by CDR3 protein sequence, retaining the most common genes and DNA. TCRdb, not the authors, supplied the V and J calls. A total of about 1 million distinct CDR3 sequences appear in this sample, roughly 45% of them only once. Of the sample, approximately 20% is held by the ten largest clones.

A note on this clonotype: Its antigen specificity is not known. Per-base quality was not reported, and no clone a single base away is much larger than it.

Systemically healthy Caucasian individuals from Russia, 39 in total and aged roughly 6 to 100 years, were included as donors. Around 10 milliliters of peripheral blood were collected from each donor into EDTA-treated Vacutainer tubes. Ficoll-Paque density-gradient centrifugation was used to isolate PBMCs, with at least 7 million per sample. Trizol reagent was used to extract total RNA from PBMCs, with at least 6 micrograms per sample. For every donor, an aliquot of PBMCs went through flow cytometry to measure the percentages of naive CD45RAhigh/CD27high T cells. The CDR3 goes from the cysteine to the phenylalanine over 14 residues. The entry retains the CDR3 DNA only, 42 bases that are in frame from base 1. V is reduced by 6 bases and J by 6 bases, leaving a spacing of 17 bases between them. Sequences MNHEY (CDR1) and SMNVEV (CDR2) are obtained from the germline V gene (reference sequence).

The specimen was blood. The sequence joins TRBV27 to TRBJ1-1; perhaps TRBD1 is the D gene, with 6 bases matching. The clonotype comes from a woman aged 55-70 years in good health. The CDR3 is CASRRPGGLAEAFF. The DNA reads as follows: TGTGCCAGCAGAAGACCGGGGGGCTTGGCTGAAGCTTTCTTT.